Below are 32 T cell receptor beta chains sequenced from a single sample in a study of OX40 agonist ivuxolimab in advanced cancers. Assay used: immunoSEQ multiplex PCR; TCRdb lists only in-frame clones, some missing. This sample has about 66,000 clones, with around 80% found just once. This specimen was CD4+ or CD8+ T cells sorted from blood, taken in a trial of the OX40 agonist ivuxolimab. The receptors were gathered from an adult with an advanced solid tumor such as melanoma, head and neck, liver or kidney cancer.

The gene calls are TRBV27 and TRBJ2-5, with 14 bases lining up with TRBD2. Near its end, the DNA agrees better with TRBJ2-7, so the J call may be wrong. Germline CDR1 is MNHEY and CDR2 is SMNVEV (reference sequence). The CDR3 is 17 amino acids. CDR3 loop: CASSQTSGRVGTYEQYF. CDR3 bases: TGTGCCAGCTCACAGACTAGCGGGAGGGTGGGTACGTACGAGCAGTACTTC.

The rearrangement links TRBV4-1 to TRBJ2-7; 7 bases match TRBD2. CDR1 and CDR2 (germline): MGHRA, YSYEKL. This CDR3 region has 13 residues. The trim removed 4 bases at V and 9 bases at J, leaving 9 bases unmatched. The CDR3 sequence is CASSLPLGRAQYF. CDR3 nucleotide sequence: TGCGCCAGCAGCCTGCCCCTTGGGAGGGCGCAGTACTTC.

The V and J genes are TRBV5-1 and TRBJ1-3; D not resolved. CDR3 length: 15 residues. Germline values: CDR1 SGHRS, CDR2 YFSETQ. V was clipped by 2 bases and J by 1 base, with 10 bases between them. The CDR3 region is CASSFDPGSGNTIYF. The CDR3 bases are TGCGCCAGCAGCTTCGACCCGGGATCTGGAAACACCATATATTTT.

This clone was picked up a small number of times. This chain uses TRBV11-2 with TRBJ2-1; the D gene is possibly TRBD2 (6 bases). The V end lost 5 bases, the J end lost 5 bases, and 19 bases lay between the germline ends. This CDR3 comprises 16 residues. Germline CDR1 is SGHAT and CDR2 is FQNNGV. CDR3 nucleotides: TGTGCCAGCAGCGTCCGCCGGGCGGGGATCGACAATGAGCAGTTCTTC. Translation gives CASSVRRAGIDNEQFF.

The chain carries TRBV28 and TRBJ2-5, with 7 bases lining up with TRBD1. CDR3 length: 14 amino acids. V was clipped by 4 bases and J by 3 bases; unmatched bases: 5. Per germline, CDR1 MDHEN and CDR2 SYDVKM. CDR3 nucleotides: TGTGCCAGCAGTTCGGGACAGATCAAAGAGACCCAGTACTTC. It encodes CASSSGQIKETQYF.

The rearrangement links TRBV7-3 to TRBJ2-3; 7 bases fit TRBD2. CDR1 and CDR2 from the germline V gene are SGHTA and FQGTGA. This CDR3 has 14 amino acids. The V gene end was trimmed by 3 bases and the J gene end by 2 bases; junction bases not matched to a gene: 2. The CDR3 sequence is CASSLTSTTDTQYF. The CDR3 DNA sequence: TGTGCCAGCAGCTTGACTAGCACCACAGATACGCAGTATTTT.

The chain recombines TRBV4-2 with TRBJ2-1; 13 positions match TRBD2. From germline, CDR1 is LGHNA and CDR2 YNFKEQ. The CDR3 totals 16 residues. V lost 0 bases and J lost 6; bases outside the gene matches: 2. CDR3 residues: CASSQDRTSGSNEQFF. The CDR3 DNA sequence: TGTGCCAGCAGCCAAGATCGGACTAGCGGGAGCAATGAGCAGTTCTTC.

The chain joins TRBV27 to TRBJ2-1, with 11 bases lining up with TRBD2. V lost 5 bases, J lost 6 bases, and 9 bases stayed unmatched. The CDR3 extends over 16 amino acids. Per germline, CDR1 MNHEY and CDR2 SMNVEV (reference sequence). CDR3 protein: CASSLGLAGRSNEQFF. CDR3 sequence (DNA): TGTGCCAGCAGTCTCGGACTAGCGGGCCGATCCAATGAGCAGTTCTTC.

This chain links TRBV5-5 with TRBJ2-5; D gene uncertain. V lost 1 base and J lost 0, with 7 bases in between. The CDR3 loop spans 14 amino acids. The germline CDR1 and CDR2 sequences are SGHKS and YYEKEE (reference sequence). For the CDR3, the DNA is TGTGCCAGCAGCTTGATCCAAGACCAAGAGACCCAGTACTTC. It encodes CASSLIQDQETQYF.

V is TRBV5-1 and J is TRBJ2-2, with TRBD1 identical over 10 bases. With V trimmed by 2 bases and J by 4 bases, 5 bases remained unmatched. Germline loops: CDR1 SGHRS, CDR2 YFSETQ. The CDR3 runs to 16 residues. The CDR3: CASSFGGTGVTGELFF. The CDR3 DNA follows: TGCGCCAGCAGCTTCGGGGGGACAGGGGTCACCGGGGAGCTGTTTTTT.

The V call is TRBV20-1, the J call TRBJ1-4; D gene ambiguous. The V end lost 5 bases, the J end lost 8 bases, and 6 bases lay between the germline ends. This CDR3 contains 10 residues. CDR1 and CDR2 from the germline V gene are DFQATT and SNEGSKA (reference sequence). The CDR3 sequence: CSARREKLFF. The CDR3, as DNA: TGCAGTGCTCGTAGGGAAAAACTGTTTTTT.

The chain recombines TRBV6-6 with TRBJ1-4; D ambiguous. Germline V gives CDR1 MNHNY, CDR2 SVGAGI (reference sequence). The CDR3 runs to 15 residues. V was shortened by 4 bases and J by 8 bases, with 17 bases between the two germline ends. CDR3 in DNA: TGTGCCAGCAGTTCCCCGGATCATTCGGGGGAAAAACTGTTTTTT. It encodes CASSSPDHSGEKLFF.

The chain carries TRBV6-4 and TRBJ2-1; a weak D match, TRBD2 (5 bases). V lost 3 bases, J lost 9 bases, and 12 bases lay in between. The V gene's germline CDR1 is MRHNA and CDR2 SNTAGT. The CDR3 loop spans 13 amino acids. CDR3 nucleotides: TGTGCCAGCAGTGAAAGCCCCGAGGGTGAGCAGTTCTTC. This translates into CASSESPEGEQFF.

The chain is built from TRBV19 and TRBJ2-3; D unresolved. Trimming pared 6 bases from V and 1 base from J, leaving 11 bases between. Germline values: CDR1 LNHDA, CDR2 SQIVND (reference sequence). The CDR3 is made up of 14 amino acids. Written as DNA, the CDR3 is TGTGCCAGTAGCCAGGTTAGGGGCACAGATACGCAGTATTTT. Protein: CASSQVRGTDTQYF. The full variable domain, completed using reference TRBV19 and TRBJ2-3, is DGGITQSPKYLFRKEGQNVTLSCEQNLNHDAMYWYRQDPGQGLRLIYYSQIVNDFQKGDIAEGYSVSREKKESFPLTVTSAQKNPTAFYLCASSQVRGTDTQYFGPGTRLTVL.

CDR3 residues: CASSERGPSYGYTF. The CDR3, as DNA: TGTGCCAGCAGTGAGAGGGGGCCCTCCTATGGCTACACCTTC. This chain connects TRBV2 to TRBJ1-2, with 7 bases that match TRBD1. Germline values: CDR1 SNHLY, CDR2 FYNNEI. This CDR3 has 14 residues. Losses at the gene ends were 3 bases for V and 4 bases for J; bases not matched to a gene: 5.

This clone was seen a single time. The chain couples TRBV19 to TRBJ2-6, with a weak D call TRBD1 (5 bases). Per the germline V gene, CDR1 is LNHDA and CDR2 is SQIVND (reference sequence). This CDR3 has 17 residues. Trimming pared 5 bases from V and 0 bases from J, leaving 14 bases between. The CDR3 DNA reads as TGTGCCAGTAGTCAGGGCAGTCCCCTCTCTGGGGCCAACGTCCTGACTTTC. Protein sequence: CASSQGSPLSGANVLTF.

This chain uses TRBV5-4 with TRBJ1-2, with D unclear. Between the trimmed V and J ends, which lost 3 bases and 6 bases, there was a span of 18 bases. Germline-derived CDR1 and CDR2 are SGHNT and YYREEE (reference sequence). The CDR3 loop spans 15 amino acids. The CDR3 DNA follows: TGTGCCAGCAGCTCTTGGGTCCGCCTACTTCATGGCTACACCTTC. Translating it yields CASSSWVRLLHGYTF.

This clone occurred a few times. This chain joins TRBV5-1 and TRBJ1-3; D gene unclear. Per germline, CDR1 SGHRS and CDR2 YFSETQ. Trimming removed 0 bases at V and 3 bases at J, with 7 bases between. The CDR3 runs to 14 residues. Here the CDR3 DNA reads TGCGCCAGCAGCTTGGCGGGTTATGGAAACACCATATATTTT. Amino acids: CASSLAGYGNTIYF. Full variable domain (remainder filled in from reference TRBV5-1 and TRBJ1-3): KAGVTQTPRYLIKTRGQQVTLSCSPISGHRSVSWYQQTPGQGLQFLFEYFSETQRNKGNFPGRFSGRQFSNSRSEMNVSTLELGDSALYLCASSLAGYGNTIYFGEGSWLTVV.

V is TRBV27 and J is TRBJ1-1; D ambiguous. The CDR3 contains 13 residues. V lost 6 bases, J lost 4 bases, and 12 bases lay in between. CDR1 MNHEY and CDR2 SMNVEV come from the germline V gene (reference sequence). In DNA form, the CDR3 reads TGTGCCAGCAGGCTCGAATTTAGCACTGAAGCTTTCTTT. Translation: CASRLEFSTEAFF.

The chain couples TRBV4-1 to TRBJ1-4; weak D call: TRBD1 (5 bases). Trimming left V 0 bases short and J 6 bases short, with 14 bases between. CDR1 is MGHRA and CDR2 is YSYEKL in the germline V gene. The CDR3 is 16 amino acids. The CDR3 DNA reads TGCGCCAGCAGCCAAGAAGGGGAGGGTCTGGATGAAAAACTGTTTTTT. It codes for CASSQEGEGLDEKLFF.

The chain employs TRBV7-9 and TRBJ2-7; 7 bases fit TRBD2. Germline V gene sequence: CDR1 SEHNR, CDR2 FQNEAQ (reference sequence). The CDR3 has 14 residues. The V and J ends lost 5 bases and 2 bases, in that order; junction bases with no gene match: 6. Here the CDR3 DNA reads TGTGCCAGCAGCCCGCTAGCGGATGCCTACGAGCAGTACTTC. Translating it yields CASSPLADAYEQYF.

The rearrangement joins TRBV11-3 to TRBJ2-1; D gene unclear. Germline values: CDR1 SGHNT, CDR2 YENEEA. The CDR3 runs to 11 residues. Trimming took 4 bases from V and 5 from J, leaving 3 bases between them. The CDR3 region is CASSSDNEQFF. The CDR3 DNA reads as TGTGCCAGCAGCTCAGACAATGAGCAGTTCTTC.

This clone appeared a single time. The DNA of the CDR3 is TGTGCCTGGAGTGGGGGACTAGCGGGCAGAGAGACCCAGTACTTC. This codes for CAWSGGLAGRETQYF. The chain carries TRBV30 and TRBJ2-5; 12 nucleotides match TRBD2. Germline trimming cut 1 base from V and 4 bases from J; bases unmatched to any gene: 4. The CDR3 contains 15 residues. The V gene's germline CDR1 is GTSNPN and CDR2 SVGIG (reference sequence). Full variable domain (outside the CDR3, taken from reference TRBV30 and TRBJ2-5): SQTIHQWPATLVQPVGSPLSLECTVEGTSNPNLYWYRQAAGRGLQLLFYSVGIGQISSEVPQNLSASRPQDRQFILSSKKLLLSDSGFYLCAWSGGLAGRETQYFGPGTRLLVL.

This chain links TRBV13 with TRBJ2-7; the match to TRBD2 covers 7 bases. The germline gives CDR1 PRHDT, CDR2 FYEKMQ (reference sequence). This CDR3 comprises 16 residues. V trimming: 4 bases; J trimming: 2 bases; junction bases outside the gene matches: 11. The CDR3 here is CASSSPKRGTTYEQYF. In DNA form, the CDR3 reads TGTGCCAGCAGCTCTCCGAAGCGAGGGACTACCTACGAGCAGTACTTC.

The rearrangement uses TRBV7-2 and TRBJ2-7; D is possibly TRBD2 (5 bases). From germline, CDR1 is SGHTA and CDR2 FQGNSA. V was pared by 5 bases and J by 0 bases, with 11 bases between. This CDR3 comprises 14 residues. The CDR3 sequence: CASSPRGSSYEQYF. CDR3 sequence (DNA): TGTGCCAGCAGCCCACGGGGAAGCTCCTACGAGCAGTACTTC.

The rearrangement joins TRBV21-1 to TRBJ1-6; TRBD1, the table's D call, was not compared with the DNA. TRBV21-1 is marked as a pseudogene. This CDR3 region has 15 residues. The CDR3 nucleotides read TGTGCCAGCAGCGACGGACAGGGTGTTTATTCACCCCTCCACTTT. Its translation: CASSDGQGVYSPLHF.

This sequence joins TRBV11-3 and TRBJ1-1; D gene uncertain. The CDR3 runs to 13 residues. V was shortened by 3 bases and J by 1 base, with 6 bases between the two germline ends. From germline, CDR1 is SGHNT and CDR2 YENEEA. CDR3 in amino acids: CASSFQQNTEAFF. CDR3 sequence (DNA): TGTGCCAGCAGCTTTCAGCAGAACACTGAAGCTTTCTTT.

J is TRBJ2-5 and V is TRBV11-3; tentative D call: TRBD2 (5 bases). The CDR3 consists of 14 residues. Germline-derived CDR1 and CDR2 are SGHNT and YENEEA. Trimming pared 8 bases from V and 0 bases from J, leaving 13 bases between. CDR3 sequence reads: CASSTGSDQETQYF. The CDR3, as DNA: TGTGCCAGCTCCACCGGTAGCGACCAAGAGACCCAGTACTTC.

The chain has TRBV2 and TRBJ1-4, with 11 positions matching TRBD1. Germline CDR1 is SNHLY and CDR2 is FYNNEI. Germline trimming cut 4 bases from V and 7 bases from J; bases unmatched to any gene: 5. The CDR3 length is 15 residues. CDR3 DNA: TGTGCCAGCAGTGCCCAGGGACAGGGGGGTGAAAAACTGTTTTTT. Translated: CASSAQGQGGEKLFF.

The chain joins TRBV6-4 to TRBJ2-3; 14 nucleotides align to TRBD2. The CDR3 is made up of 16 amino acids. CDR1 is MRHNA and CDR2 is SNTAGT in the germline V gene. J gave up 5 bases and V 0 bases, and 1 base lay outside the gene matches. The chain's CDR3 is CASSDSGTSGRDTQYF. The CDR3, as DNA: TGTGCCAGCAGTGACTCGGGGACTAGCGGGAGAGATACGCAGTATTTT.

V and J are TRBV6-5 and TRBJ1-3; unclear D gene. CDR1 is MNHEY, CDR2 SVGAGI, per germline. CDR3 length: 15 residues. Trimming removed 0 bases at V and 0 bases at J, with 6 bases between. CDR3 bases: TGTGCCAGCAGTTACTCGACATACTCTGGAAACACCATATATTTT. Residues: CASSYSTYSGNTIYF.

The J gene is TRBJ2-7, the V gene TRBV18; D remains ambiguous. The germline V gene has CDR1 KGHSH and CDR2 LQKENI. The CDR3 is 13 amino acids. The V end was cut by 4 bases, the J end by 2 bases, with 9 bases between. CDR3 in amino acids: CASSLDLAYEQYF. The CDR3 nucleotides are TGTGCCAGCTCACTAGATCTAGCCTACGAGCAGTACTTC.